Below, 14 T cell receptor beta chains from the same sample are listed, as sequenced in a study of T-cell memory formation after mild COVID-19. TCRdb fed the 5' RACE reads into MiXCR, producing one record per CDR3 protein. Among around 140,000 distinct CDR3 sequences listed, roughly 6.2% were seen once. Input material: PBMCs or a T cell subset sorted from them (not recorded which). These receptors all stem from an adult woman who had mild COVID-19 (a few samples of this study predate the infection). Cell type and time point are not known.

The CDR3 DNA reads TGCAGTGCCTCTAGGGTACTAGCGGGATTCGAGCAGTTCTTC. Translated, it gives CSASRVLAGFEQFF. V and J are TRBV20-1 and TRBJ2-1; 10 bases agree with TRBD2. The germline V gene has CDR1 DFQATT and CDR2 SNEGSKA (reference sequence). This CDR3 spans 14 amino acids. Trimming took 6 bases from V and 10 from J; bases not matched to a gene: 12.

This sequence joins TRBV7-8 and TRBJ1-5; D remains unclear. With 2 bases removed from V and 4 bases from J, the gap between germline ends came to 15 bases. The length of the CDR3 is 16 residues. Germline V gives CDR1 SGHVS, CDR2 FQNEAQ. CDR3 coding DNA: TGTGCCAGCAGCTTATCTTCATGGGCAGGTAATCAGCCCCAGCATTTT. Residues: CASSLSSWAGNQPQHF.

The CDR3 sequence is CATSGGRNQPQHF. The DNA of the CDR3 is TGTGCCACCAGCGGAGGCCGCAATCAGCCCCAGCATTTT. The chain recombines TRBV15 with TRBJ1-5, with D unresolved. Germline CDR1 and CDR2: LNHNV and YYDKDF (reference sequence). Between the trimmed V and J ends, which lost 5 bases and 2 bases, there was a span of 7 bases. CDR3 size: 13 residues.

This clonotype showed up many times. For the CDR3, the DNA is TGTGCCAGCAGCGCCTCCGGGGTGGACACTGAAGCTTTCTTT. This encodes CASSASGVDTEAFF. V gene TRBV9 combines with J gene TRBJ1-1; D uncertain. Germline loops: CDR1 SGDLS, CDR2 YYNGEE. The V and J ends lost 3 bases and 3 bases respectively, with 12 bases between them. This CDR3 spans 14 amino acids. Combining the CDR3 with reference TRBV9 and TRBJ1-1 gives the whole variable domain DSGVTQTPKHLITATGQRVTLRCSPRSGDLSVYWYQQSLDQGLQFLIQYYNGEERAKGNILERFSAQQFPDLHSELNLSSLELGDSALYFCASSASGVDTEAFFGQGTRLTVV.

This clonotype was picked up a small number of times. The rearrangement links TRBV2 to TRBJ1-1, with D unclear. This CDR3 contains 13 residues. Germline V CDR1 and CDR2: SNHLY, FYNNEI. The germline V and J ends were trimmed by 5 bases and 1 base, with 8 bases remaining between them. The CDR3 region has the DNA TGTGCCAGCAGTCGACACGAGAACACTGAAGCTTTCTTT. The encoded protein is CASSRHENTEAFF.

Only one count was recorded for this clonotype. This chain connects TRBV14 to TRBJ2-5; 9 nucleotides line up with TRBD1. CDR3 length: 16 residues. Germline-derived CDR1 and CDR2 are SGHDN and FVKESK. Trimming at V came to 7 bases and at J to 4 bases, leaving 13 bases not matched to a gene. The CDR3 sequence: CASKGTGTGTRETQYF. The CDR3 nucleotides are TGTGCCAGCAAGGGGACCGGGACAGGGACGCGAGAGACCCAGTACTTC. Drawing the rest from reference TRBV14 and TRBJ2-5, the complete variable domain is EAGVTQFPSHSVIEKGQTVTLRCDPISGHDNLYWYRRVMGKEIKFLLHFVKESKQDESGMPNNRFLAERTGGTYSTLKVQPAELEDSGVYFCASKGTGTGTRETQYFGPGTRLLVL.

This clonotype turned up a few times. J is TRBJ2-5 and V is TRBV20-1; the D gene could be TRBD1 or TRBD2 (5 bases each). The V end lost 4 bases, the J end lost 5 bases, and 11 bases lay between the germline ends. Germline V lookup: CDR1 DFQATT, CDR2 SNEGSKA (reference sequence). This CDR3 contains 12 residues. The CDR3: CSAKRGWETQYF. For the CDR3, the DNA is TGCAGTGCTAAGAGGGGCTGGGAGACCCAGTACTTC.

This clonotype came up a few times. The chain recombines TRBV2 with TRBJ2-3; no definite D call. The germline CDR1 and CDR2 sequences are SNHLY and FYNNEI. CDR3 length: 12 residues. V was trimmed by 7 bases and J by 9 bases, leaving 14 bases between them. CDR3 amino acids: CASKGWDETQYF. In nucleotides, the CDR3 is TGTGCCAGCAAGGGCTGGGATGAAACGCAGTATTTT.

This clonotype was seen at least ten times. The rearrangement uses TRBV7-8 and TRBJ1-1, with 8 bases matching TRBD1. V shed 5 bases and J 5 bases; nucleotides not matched to a gene: 10. The CDR3 is 15 residues long. Germline CDR1 reads SGHVS; CDR2 reads FQNEAQ. The DNA for the CDR3 is TGTGCCAGCAGCCATCCACGGACAGGGACGACTGAAGCTTTCTTT. This gives the protein CASSHPRTGTTEAFF.

At least ten counts were recorded for this clonotype. The rearrangement uses TRBV5-1 and TRBJ1-1, with TRBD1 matching over 7 bases. This CDR3 is 14 amino acids long. Trimming took 0 bases from V and 5 from J; bases not matched to a gene: 4. Germline assignment: CDR1 SGHRS and CDR2 YFSETQ. The CDR3 loop reads CASSLVGGATEAFF. Written as DNA, the CDR3 is TGCGCCAGCAGCTTGGTAGGGGGCGCGACTGAAGCTTTCTTT.

CDR3 in amino acids: CASTGQGLGTDTQYF. The CDR3 DNA reads TGTGCCAGCACCGGACAGGGGCTGGGCACAGATACGCAGTATTTT. The rearrangement uses TRBV12-3 or TRBV12-4 and TRBJ2-3; 9 bases map to TRBD1. The CDR3 extends over 15 amino acids. V shed 7 bases and J 1 base; nucleotides not matched to a gene: 6.

This chain connects TRBV24-1 to TRBJ2-3; 11 bases line up with TRBD2. The CDR3 sequence is 16 residues long. Per the germline V gene, CDR1 is KGHDR and CDR2 is SFDVKD. Losses at the gene ends were 2 bases for V and 4 bases for J; bases not matched to a gene: 4. CDR3 residues: CATSDSGLAGADTQYF. CDR3 bases: TGTGCCACCAGTGATTCCGGACTAGCGGGCGCAGATACGCAGTATTTT.

The chain has TRBV29-1 and TRBJ2-5; the match to TRBD2 covers 7 bases. The CDR3 runs to 12 residues. After removal of 4 bases from V and 6 bases from J, the junction contained 5 bases not matched to a gene. Germline V gene sequence: CDR1 SQVTM, CDR2 ANQGSEA. CDR3 bases: TGCAGCGTTGTGGAGCGGGGAAAGACCCAGTACTTC. Protein sequence: CSVVERGKTQYF. The variable domain in full, with the rest retrieved from reference TRBV29-1 and TRBJ2-5, is SAVISQKPSRDICQRGTSLTIQCQVDSQVTMMFWYRQQPGQSLTLIATANQGSEATYESGFVIDKFPISRPNLTFSTLTVSNMSPEDSSIYLCSVVERGKTQYFGPGTRLLVL.

This clonotype was found many times. The V gene is TRBV25-1, the J gene TRBJ2-5, with D perhaps given as TRBD1 or TRBD2 (5 bases each). Per the germline V gene, CDR1 is MGHDK and CDR2 is SYGVNS. The length of the CDR3 is 14 residues. The V end was cut by 4 bases, the J end by 1 base, with 10 bases between. CDR3 nucleotide sequence: TGTGCCAGCAGTGGATGGGGACCCCAAGAGACCCAGTACTTC. Translated, it gives CASSGWGPQETQYF.